The T cell receptor beta chain under discussion was sequenced for a study of tumor and adjacent non-tumor tissue in lung cancer. Study information: On average, productive TCRbeta reads reached about 4.17 million per sample.

The study, taken as a whole, reports: Normal lung showed higher cumulative top 100 clone frequency than tumor.

RNA was extracted from bulk tissue without any cell sorting. Donors were chemotherapy-naive, newly diagnosed lung cancer surgical patients in China, August–late 2014. On this clonotype itself: What it binds is not known. The junction departs from germline at one end; a sequencing error may be responsible.

The library came from three nested PCR rounds adapted from ARM-PCR protocols. Using its own MiXCR run on the multiplex PCR reads, TCRdb lists one record per CDR3 protein. The table has about 68,000 distinct CDR3 sequences, just under 60% seen once. This CDR3 comprises 15 residues. Germline lookup yields CDR1 LGHNA and CDR2 YNFKEQ. The origin of this receptor is a man between 45 and 60 years old with non-small cell lung cancer. The chain employs TRBV4-2 and TRBJ2-7; TRBD2 agrees at 11 bases. What was sequenced was lung tumor tissue. The CDR3 coding sequence is TGTACCAGCAGCGCAGGACTAGCGGGCGCCTACGAGCAATACTTC. This translates into CTSSAGLAGAYEQYF.